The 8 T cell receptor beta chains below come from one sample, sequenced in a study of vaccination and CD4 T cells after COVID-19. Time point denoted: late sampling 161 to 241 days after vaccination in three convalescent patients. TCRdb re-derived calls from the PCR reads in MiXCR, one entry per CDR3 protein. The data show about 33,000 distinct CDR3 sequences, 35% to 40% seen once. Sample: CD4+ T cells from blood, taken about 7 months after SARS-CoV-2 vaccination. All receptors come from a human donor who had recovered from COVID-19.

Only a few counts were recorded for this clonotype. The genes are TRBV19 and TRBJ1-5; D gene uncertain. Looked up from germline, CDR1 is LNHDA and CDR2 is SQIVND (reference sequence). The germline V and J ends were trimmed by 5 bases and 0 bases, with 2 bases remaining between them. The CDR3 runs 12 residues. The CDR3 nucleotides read TGTGCCAGTAGTTATAGCAATCAGCCCCAGCATTTT. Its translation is CASSYSNQPQHF.

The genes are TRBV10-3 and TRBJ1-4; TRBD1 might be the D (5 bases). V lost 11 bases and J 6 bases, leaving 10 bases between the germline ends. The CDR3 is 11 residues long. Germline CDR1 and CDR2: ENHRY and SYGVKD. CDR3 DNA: TGTGCCGTCCGGGGGGATGAAAAACTGTTTTTT. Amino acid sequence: CAVRGDEKLFF.

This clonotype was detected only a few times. CDR3 residues: CASSASRVGQETQYF. The CDR3 DNA sequence: TGTGCCAGCAGTGCATCCAGGGTGGGTCAAGAGACCCAGTACTTC. The chain couples TRBV6-1 to TRBJ2-5; D possibly corresponds to TRBD1 (5 bases). Germline-derived CDR1 and CDR2 are MNHNS and SASEGT. CDR3 length equals 15 residues. Trimming removed 4 bases at V and 2 bases at J, with 14 bases between.

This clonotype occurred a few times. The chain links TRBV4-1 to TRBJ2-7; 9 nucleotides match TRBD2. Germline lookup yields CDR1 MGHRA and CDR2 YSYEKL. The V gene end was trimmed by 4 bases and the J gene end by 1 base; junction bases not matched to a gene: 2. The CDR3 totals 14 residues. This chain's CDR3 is CASSPREGSYEQYF. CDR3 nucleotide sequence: TGCGCCAGCAGCCCGCGGGAGGGTTCCTACGAGCAGTACTTC.

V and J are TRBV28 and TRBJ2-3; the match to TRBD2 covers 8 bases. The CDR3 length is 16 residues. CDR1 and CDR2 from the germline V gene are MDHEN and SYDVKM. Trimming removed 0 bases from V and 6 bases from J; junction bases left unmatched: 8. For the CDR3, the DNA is TGTGCCAGCAGTTTATGGGTAGCGGGACTACGGGATACGCAGTATTTT. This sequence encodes CASSLWVAGLRDTQYF.

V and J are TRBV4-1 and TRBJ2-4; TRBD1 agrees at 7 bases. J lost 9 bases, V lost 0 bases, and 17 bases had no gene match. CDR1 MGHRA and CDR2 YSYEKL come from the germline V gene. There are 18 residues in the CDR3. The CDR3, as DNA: TGCGCCAGCAGCCAAGATGGTTTTACAGGGGCGCCCGGAGGCATTCAGTACTTC. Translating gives CASSQDGFTGAPGGIQYF.

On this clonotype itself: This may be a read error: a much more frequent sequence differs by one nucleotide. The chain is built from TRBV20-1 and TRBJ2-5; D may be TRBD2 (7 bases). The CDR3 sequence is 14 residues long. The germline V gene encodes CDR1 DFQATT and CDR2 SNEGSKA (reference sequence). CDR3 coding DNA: TGCAGTGCTAGAACAGGGAGGGTATCAGAGATCCAGTACTTC. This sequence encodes CSARTGRVSEIQYF.

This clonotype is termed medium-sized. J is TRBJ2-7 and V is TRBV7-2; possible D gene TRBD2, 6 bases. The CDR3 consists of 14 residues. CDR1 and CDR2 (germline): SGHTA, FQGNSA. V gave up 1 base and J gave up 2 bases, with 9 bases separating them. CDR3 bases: TGTGCCAGCAGCTTAGTGGACTATACCTACGAGCAGTACTTC. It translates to CASSLVDYTYEQYF.